What follows is one TCR beta chain and its context. Its matching antigen is unknown. These data are taken from a study of T cell responses to AZD1222 COVID-19 vaccine. Trimming left V 6 bases short and J 5 bases short, with 10 bases between. The CDR3 contains 12 residues. Germline assignment: CDR1 SNHLY and CDR2 FYNNEI. TCRdb's table, derived via immunoSEQ multiplex PCR, lists solely in-frame clones and lacks some. This table holds nearly 90,000 clones, approximately 86% found once. Study-level findings and limits: The sample set comprised mostly white British donors with more females, and clonal diversity was possibly underestimated.

The origin of this receptor is an adult in good health. The gene calls are TRBV2 and TRBJ1-1; D might be TRBD1 (5 bases). The source was peripheral blood, collected on day 0 of MenACWY control vaccination. The CDR3 here is CASRGTWTEAFF. The DNA for the CDR3 is TGTGCCAGCAGAGGGACTTGGACTGAAGCTTTCTTT. Based on the CDR3 plus reference TRBV2 and TRBJ1-1, the full variable domain is EPEVTQTPSHQVTQMGQEVILRCVPISNHLYFYWYRQILGQKVEFLVSFYNNEISEKSEIFDDQFSVERPDGSNFTLKIRSTKLEDSAMYFCASRGTWTEAFFGQGTRLTVV.